Listed below are T cell receptor beta chains from one sample, sequenced in a study of T cell repertoires in cytomegalovirus infection. TCRdb analysed the reads with MiXCR anew, one entry per CDR3 protein. The data contain 150,000 to 180,000 distinct CDR3 sequences, 23% of them seen just once; the ten biggest clones take up over 9.5%. Source material: PBMCs. All receptors derive from a human donor in good health (CMV status not recorded). Some clones in this sample may be carry-over from other donors' samples. Both conserved end residues are part of each CDR3. D genes are given only for firm matches. Only part of the rows carry a size: once, few, many, or a class if the clone is expanded.

TRBV15	TRBD2	few	16	TRBJ2-6	CATSRASGGGANVLTF	TGTGCCACCAGCAGGGCTAGCGGGGGTGGGGCCAACGTCCTGACTTTC
TRBV7-2	NA	few	15	TRBJ1-1	CASSPSRAMNTEAFF	TGTGCCAGCAGCCCCTCCCGGGCCATGAACACTGAAGCTTTCTTT
TRBV28	TRBD1	NA	15	TRBJ1-6	CASNLGRGPMSPLHF	TGTGCCAGCAATTTGGGCAGGGGGCCGATGTCACCCCTCCACTTT
TRBV27	NA	few	16	TRBJ1-4	CASSLTLTATNEKLFF	TGTGCCAGCAGTTTGACCCTTACAGCAACTAATGAAAAACTGTTTTTT
TRBV24-1	TRBD2	NA	17	TRBJ2-2	CATSDPLAGDSTGELFF	TGTGCCACCAGTGATCCCCTAGCGGGCGATTCCACCGGGGAGCTGTTTTTT
TRBV7-2	TRBD2	few	17	TRBJ2-7	CASSLGLAGGLAYEQYF	TGTGCCAGCAGCCTAGGACTAGCGGGAGGGCTCGCCTACGAGCAGTACTTC
TRBV19	TRBD2	NA	16	TRBJ2-1	CASSIFQREAMWEQFF	TGTGCCAGTAGTATATTCCAGCGGGAGGCCATGTGGGAGCAGTTCTTC
TRBV4-3	NA	many	15	TRBJ2-3	CASSQALKATDTQYF	TGCGCCAGCAGCCAAGCCCTAAAAGCCACAGATACGCAGTATTTT
TRBV7-2	NA	many	14	TRBJ2-7	CASSLTRTAYEQYF	TGTGCCAGCAGCTTGACTAGGACAGCCTACGAGCAGTACTTC
TRBV19	TRBD1	few	15	TRBJ1-5	CASSIDGTANQPQHF	TGTGCCAGTAGTATAGATGGGACAGCAAATCAGCCCCAGCATTTT
TRBV4-2	TRBD2	NA	15	TRBJ2-7	CASSRETSGSYEQYF	TGTGCCAGCAGCCGAGAGACTAGCGGCTCCTACGAGCAGTACTTC
TRBV19	NA	NA	16	TRBJ1-2	CASSTNLPISADGYTF	TGTGCCAGTAGTACCAACCTCCCTATCAGCGCGGATGGCTACACCTTC
TRBV27	NA	few	12	TRBJ1-1	CASSGPFTEAFF	TGTGCCAGCAGCGGTCCCTTCACTGAAGCTTTCTTT
TRBV14	TRBD2	NA	16	TRBJ2-5	CASSQGLAGNQETQYF	TGTGCCAGCAGCCAAGGACTAGCGGGAAATCAAGAGACCCAGTACTTC
TRBV7-2	TRBD2	many	15	TRBJ2-3	CASSRSGGGIDTQYF	TGTGCCAGCAGCCGCTCCGGCGGGGGGATAGATACGCAGTATTTT
TRBV7-2	TRBD1	many	14	TRBJ1-1	CASNQNRGITEAFF	TGTGCCAGCAACCAAAACAGGGGAATCACTGAAGCTTTCTTT
TRBV12-3/TRBV12-4	TRBD2	NA	18	TRBJ2-7	CASSSRQTLAGGNYEQYF	TGTGCCAGCAGTTCCAGACAGACGCTAGCGGGGGGGAACTACGAGCAGTACTTC
TRBV7-3	NA	NA	15	TRBJ1-4	CASSSIGTDNEKLFF	TGTGCCAGCAGCTCAATCGGGACGGATAATGAAAAACTGTTTTTT
TRBV5-1	TRBD2	NA	15	TRBJ2-5	CASSLLASGKETQYF	TGCGCCAGCAGCTTGTTGGCTAGCGGGAAAGAGACCCAGTACTTC
TRBV7-2	TRBD2	NA	14	TRBJ2-7	CASSLPGGVLEQYF	TGTGCCAGCAGCTTACCGGGGGGAGTTCTCGAGCAGTACTTC
TRBV7-6	NA	many	13	TRBJ2-1	CASSRNIDNEQFF	TGTGCCAGCAGCCGGAACATCGACAATGAGCAGTTCTTC
TRBV28	NA	NA	14	TRBJ2-1	CASMGAGGYNEQFF	TGTGCCAGCATGGGAGCGGGCGGGTACAATGAGCAGTTCTTC
TRBV4-1	NA	NA	17	TRBJ2-6	CASSLVIQSSGANVLTF	TGCGCCAGCAGCCTTGTTATTCAAAGCTCTGGGGCCAACGTCCTGACTTTC
TRBV28	NA	few	15	TRBJ2-7	CASSRVEEMAYEQYF	TGTGCCAGCAGCCGAGTAGAGGAGATGGCATACGAGCAGTACTTC
TRBV5-1	TRBD2	NA	16	TRBJ2-3	CASSRLSGGLTDTQYF	TGCGCCAGCAGCCGCCTTAGCGGGGGCCTCACAGATACGCAGTATTTT
TRBV7-2	NA	many	11	TRBJ2-5	CASSLLETQYF	TGTGCCAGCAGCTTGTTAGAGACCCAGTACTTC
TRBV7-2	NA	many	14	TRBJ1-5	CASSQQRGNQPQHF	TGTGCCAGCAGCCAGCAGAGGGGCAATCAGCCCCAGCATTTT
TRBV24-1	TRBD1	few	15	TRBJ2-2	CATSDPTGFTGELFF	TGTGCCACCAGTGATCCGACAGGGTTCACCGGGGAGCTGTTTTTT
TRBV7-9	NA	many	14	TRBJ2-2	CASSSDRNTGELFF	TGTGCCAGCAGCTCCGACCGGAACACCGGGGAGCTGTTTTTT
TRBV19	TRBD1	NA	13	TRBJ1-2	CASISETGFLSTF	TGTGCCAGTATCTCGGAGACAGGGTTCCTATCGACCTTC
TRBV6-5	TRBD1	few	14	TRBJ1-1	CASSTKTGFTEAFF	TGTGCCAGCAGTACCAAGACAGGGTTCACTGAAGCTTTCTTT
TRBV7-9	NA	many	14	TRBJ1-2	CASSRRQVNYGYTF	TGTGCCAGCAGCCGCAGACAGGTTAACTATGGCTACACCTTC
TRBV7-2	NA	many	14	TRBJ2-5	CASSFLAMTETQYF	TGTGCCAGCAGCTTCCTAGCAATGACAGAGACCCAGTACTTC
TRBV7-3	TRBD2	many	15	TRBJ2-1	CASSLAGGPNNEQFF	TGTGCCAGCAGCTTAGCGGGAGGGCCCAACAATGAGCAGTTCTTC
TRBV19	TRBD1	NA	13	TRBJ1-2	CASSAQGGSGYTF	TGTGCCAGTAGTGCCCAGGGGGGAAGTGGCTACACCTTC
TRBV28	NA	few	14	TRBJ2-2	CASSFMGDTGELFF	TGTGCCAGCAGTTTTATGGGGGACACCGGGGAGCTGTTTTTT
TRBV7-6	NA	NA	16	TRBJ2-3	CASSFEATISTDTQYF	TGTGCCAGCAGCTTCGAGGCCACTATTAGCACAGATACGCAGTATTTT
TRBV7-3	TRBD2	NA	15	TRBJ2-2	CASSLSGGMTGELFF	TGTGCCAGCAGCTTAAGCGGGGGAATGACCGGGGAGCTGTTTTTT
TRBV7-9	NA	many	12	TRBJ1-6	CASSFDNSPLHF	TGTGCCAGCAGCTTCGACAATTCACCCCTCCACTTT
TRBV5-6	NA	few	13	TRBJ1-2	CASSQGVGYGYTF	TGTGCCAGCAGCCAAGGGGTTGGCTATGGCTACACCTTC